Below, 5 T cell receptor beta chains from the same sample are listed, as sequenced in a study of T cell changes during pregnancy in multiple sclerosis. Profiled with immunoSEQ multiplex PCR; TCRdb holds only in-frame clones, not every one. There are about 72,000 clones in the sample; 90% to 95% occur only once, and under 0.9% lies in the top ten. The starting material was peripheral blood, obtained in the third trimester of pregnancy. All receptors derive from a female donor in good health, enrolled as a control in a pregnancy study.

The chain uses TRBV7-2 and TRBJ1-2, with a tentative D call TRBD1 (6 bases). The germline gives CDR1 SGHTA, CDR2 FQGNSA. V was shortened by 5 bases and J by 4 bases, with 14 bases between the two germline ends. This CDR3 contains 14 residues. CDR3 loop: CASSAGEGIYGYTF. The DNA of the CDR3 is TGTGCCAGCAGCGCAGGGGAGGGTATCTATGGCTACACCTTC. The variable domain in full, with the rest retrieved from reference TRBV7-2 and TRBJ1-2, is GAGVSQSPSNKVTEKGKDVELRCDPISGHTALYWYRQSLGQGLEFLIYFQGNSAPDKSGLPSDRFSAERTGGSVSTLTIQRTQQEDSAVYLCASSAGEGIYGYTFGSGTRLTVV.

The chain couples TRBV6-5 to TRBJ2-7; the match to TRBD1 covers 9 bases. V was clipped by 0 bases and J by 6 bases; unmatched bases: 3. Germline lookup yields CDR1 MNHEY and CDR2 SVGAGI. The CDR3 runs to 14 residues. The CDR3 sequence: CASSYSGQGGEQYF. The DNA for the CDR3 is TGTGCCAGCAGTTACTCGGGACAGGGCGGCGAGCAGTACTTC.

The chain links TRBV5-6 to TRBJ1-2; no reliable D call. Germline lookup yields CDR1 SGHDT and CDR2 YYEEEE. Trimming took off 0 bases at V and 7 bases at J, with 10 bases between the two ends. The CDR3 is made up of 13 amino acids. CDR3 protein: CASSLANLGGYTF. The CDR3 DNA follows: TGTGCCAGCAGCTTGGCCAACCTCGGTGGCTACACCTTC.

The chain links TRBV28 to TRBJ2-7; possibly TRBD1 for D (5 bases). V was cut by 6 bases and J by 1 base, with 16 bases left in between. Germline V gene data show CDR1 as MDHEN and CDR2 as SYDVKM. The CDR3 runs to 15 residues. CDR3 in DNA: TGTGCCAGCAGGACCCCGGCAGGGCCGTCCTACGAGCAGTACTTC. Its protein is CASRTPAGPSYEQYF. The whole variable domain, remainder taken from reference TRBV28 and TRBJ2-7, is DVKVTQSSRYLVKRTGEKVFLECVQDMDHENMFWYRQDPGLGLRLIYFSYDVKMKEKGDIPEGYSVSREKKERFSLILESASTNQTSMYLCASRTPAGPSYEQYFGPGTRLTVT.

V is TRBV6-1 and J is TRBJ2-1; D gene unclear. There are 14 residues in the CDR3. Between the trimmed V and J ends, which lost 2 bases and 3 bases, there was a span of 8 bases. CDR1 is MNHNS and CDR2 is SASEGT in the germline V gene. CDR3 protein: CASSEIHLYNEQFF. The CDR3 bases are TGTGCCAGCAGTGAAATACACCTCTACAATGAGCAGTTCTTC.